This T cell receptor beta chain is drawn from a study of a mutant IDH1 vaccine in newly diagnosed glioma. For the study at large: Visit timing is recorded as week 35 for V12 and week 47 for V13.

Assay: immunoSEQ multiplex PCR; the TCRdb copy retains only in-frame clones and omits some. The sample has 84,000 or so clones, 81% seen once. The time point: week 47, end of study. It was 300 ug of mutant IDH1 20-mer peptide that made up each vaccine dose, given with topical imiquimod. In weeks 1, 3, 5, 7, 11, 15, 19 and 23, patients were immunized, eight times in all. Overall study findings and caveats: Whatever changes occurred in top peripheral T cell clonotypes seemed unrelated to pseudoprogression.

This CDR3 comprises 13 residues. The V segment lost 5 bases and the J segment 5 bases; nucleotides outside the gene matches: 4. CDR1 is WNHNN, CDR2 SYGVQD, per germline (reference sequence). On this clone: Its antigen is undetermined.

This TCR derives from a man aged 40-49 years with glioma. Material: PBMCs, obtained from a glioma patient whose treatment included an IDH1 peptide vaccine. The chain couples TRBV10-1 to TRBJ2-3; 7 nucleotides match TRBD1. CDR3 sequence: CASSTTGIDTQYF. CDR3 nucleotide sequence: TGCGCCAGCAGTACGACAGGGATAGATACGCAGTATTTT.